The source of this T cell receptor (beta chain) is a study of blood T cell repertoires in COVID-19. Study at large: Nucleic acid was either cDNA or gDNA, and it came from T cells, B-cell-depleted T cells, or PBMCs.

Original processing methods: Counts of nucleated cells, estimated from reference gene primer amplification, were obtained. The protocol was immunoSEQ multiplex PCR, while the TCRdb copy is restricted to in-frame clones and leaves out a portion. The D gene and trimming were derived from the DNA, and the V and J assignments and clone size from that table. This repertoire shows some 62,000 clones, around 80% found once; its top ten account for 12% to 15%. CDR1 is SQVTM, CDR2 ANQGSEA, per germline. Trimming cost V 6 bases and J 8 bases, with 16 bases left between them. This CDR3 is built from 12 residues. The Seattle site enrolled patients during active infection and followed them longitudinally.

V is TRBV29-1 and J is TRBJ1-2; D is undetermined. Material: peripheral blood. The receptor was isolated from a man aged 55 to 70 with COVID-19, enrolled during active disease. As DNA, the CDR3 is TGCAGCGTACCGAAGAGTGCGGGCGGCTACACCTTC. Amino acid sequence: CSVPKSAGGYTF.